This T cell receptor (beta chain) stems from a study of CD4 T cells in relation to SARS-CoV-2 and coronaviruses. Study-level information: ViraFEST: approximately 10-day antigen culture of PBMCs, then TCR beta CDR3 sequencing. The restricting HLA molecule for shared crossreactive spike epitopes was mapped. Findings and caveats of the study: The cross-reactivity analysis covered only spike protein, not other viral proteins. Pre-pandemic and post-infection samples never came from the same donor.

The method was immunoSEQ multiplex PCR; TCRdb's version includes in-frame clones alone and lacks a portion of them. The profile shows around 45,000 clones, approximately 80% of them singletons. A note on this clone: Its antigen is as yet unknown.

The sequenced sample consisted of naive CD4+ T cells from PBMCs, cultured in vitro. Subset described: naive CD4+ T cells isolated by negative enrichment. The receptor comes from an adult with COVID-19.

The CDR3 here is CASSFEGAKNIQYF. CDR3 coding DNA: TGTGCCAGCAGCTTCGAGGGGGCCAAAAACATTCAGTACTTC. J is TRBJ2-4 and V is TRBV7-9; D may match TRBD1 or TRBD2 (5 bases each). This CDR3 has 14 amino acids. V lost 3 bases and J lost 1, with 7 bases in between. Germline CDR1 is SEHNR and CDR2 is FQNEAQ (reference sequence).